This TCR beta chain originates from a study of lymphopenia after photon versus proton radiotherapy. Findings and limits, study-wide: Proton therapy kept repertoires fairly stable, unlike photons, which gained effector/memory cells.

This clone was observed a single time. What it recognizes is unknown. Clones were sequenced by immunoSEQ multiplex PCR, and TCRdb holds only the in-frame ones, with some missing. Of 65,000 to 70,000 clones listed, roughly 93% are singletons. The CDR3 totals 13 residues. Deletions cut 5 bases from V and 6 bases from J, with 12 bases between. In germline, CDR1 is SGHTA, CDR2 FQGTGA. The genes are TRBV7-3 and TRBJ2-3; no clear D. The sequencing used peripheral blood, collected from a patient treated with photon-based radiotherapy. This sequence was found in a woman in her 70s with pancreatic cancer. Written as DNA, the CDR3 is TGTGCCAGCAGCATTACCCGCGTTGATACGCAGTATTTT. The encoded protein is CASSITRVDTQYF.